A single sample gave rise to the 21 T cell receptor beta chains below, sequenced in a study of metastatic and nonmetastatic thyroid tumors. TCRdb used MiXCR to call clones anew from the PCR reads. The sample shows 11,000 or so clones, roughly 38% of them seen only once. Every patient underwent thyroid surgery untreated. The source material was tumor tissue. The receptors come from a female donor with papillary thyroid cancer or a benign thyroid nodule (not recorded which). Some clones in this sample may be carry-over from other donors' samples.

The CDR3 loop is CASSVGTTTQYF. The CDR3 region has the DNA TGTGCCAGCAGTGTCGGGACTACTACGCAGTATTTT. This chain uses TRBV6-2 or TRBV6-3 with TRBJ2-3, with 7 bases that match TRBD2. Losses at the gene ends were 5 bases for V and 8 bases for J; bases not matched to a gene: 4. CDR1 and CDR2 from the germline V gene are MNHEY and SVGEGT. CDR3 length: 12 amino acids.

The chain recombines TRBV13 with TRBJ2-1; D is ambiguous. V gave up 0 bases and J gave up 8 bases, with 5 bases separating them. CDR3 size: 12 residues. Germline lookup yields CDR1 PRHDT and CDR2 FYEKMQ (reference sequence). The CDR3 DNA reads TGTGCCAGCAGCTTAGGAGGGTATGAGCAGTTCTTC. Protein: CASSLGGYEQFF.

This clone appeared a single time. The V and J genes are TRBV5-1 and TRBJ2-2, with D unclear. The CDR3 loop spans 13 amino acids. CDR1 and CDR2 (germline): SGHRS, YFSETQ. Between the trimmed V and J ends, which lost 4 bases and 6 bases, there was a span of 10 bases. The CDR3 DNA is TGCGCCAGCAGCCCCCTGACGGCCGGGGAGCTGTTTTTT. Protein product: CASSPLTAGELFF.

The genes are TRBV6-1 and TRBJ2-3, with D hard to call. V lost 10 bases and J lost 0, with 11 bases in between. This CDR3 has 13 amino acids. CDR1 and CDR2 (germline): MNHNS, SASEGT. The CDR3 region has the DNA TGTGCCACCTCTCGCTCTAGCACAGATACGCAGTATTTT. As protein: CATSRSSTDTQYF.

The V gene is TRBV6-1, the J gene TRBJ2-2, with a weak D call TRBD1 (6 bases). The CDR3 has 15 amino acids. CDR1 is MNHNS, CDR2 SASEGT, per germline. Trimming pared 4 bases from V and 4 bases from J, leaving 13 bases between. The CDR3 loop is CASSGPGQTTGELFF. Here the CDR3 DNA reads TGTGCCAGCAGTGGCCCGGGACAAACCACCGGGGAGCTGTTTTTT.

The chain is built from TRBV5-1 and TRBJ2-7; weak D call: TRBD2 (6 bases). This CDR3 has 16 residues. Germline V gene data show CDR1 as SGHRS and CDR2 as YFSETQ. V lost 0 bases and J 0 bases, leaving 13 bases between the germline ends. The CDR3 region has the DNA TGCGCCAGCAGCTTGGGTCTTGGGACTGACTCCTACGAGCAGTACTTC. This encodes CASSLGLGTDSYEQYF.

This chain joins TRBV5-1 and TRBJ1-2; D is possibly TRBD1 (5 bases). The CDR3 is made up of 15 amino acids. Germline V lookup: CDR1 SGHRS, CDR2 YFSETQ. Between the trimmed V and J ends, which lost 0 bases and 0 bases, there was a span of 9 bases. CDR3 region: CASSLGTTANYGYTF. CDR3 nucleotide sequence: TGCGCCAGCAGCTTGGGGACAACCGCTAACTATGGCTACACCTTC.

V is TRBV11-2 and J is TRBJ2-1; D is possibly TRBD1 (6 bases). The V gene lost 1 base and the J gene lost 9 bases, with 19 bases spanning the gap. This CDR3 contains 16 residues. In germline, CDR1 is SGHAT, CDR2 FQNNGV. The CDR3 nucleotides read TGTGCCAGCAGCTTAGTAGGGGGTAATACCTTCGGTGAGCAGTTCTTC. The encoded protein is CASSLVGGNTFGEQFF.

The chain combines TRBV7-2 with TRBJ2-1; D is ambiguous. There are 16 residues in the CDR3. Germline V CDR1 and CDR2: SGHTA, FQGNSA. Trimming stripped 4 bases from V and 8 bases from J, with 21 bases between. The CDR3 loop is CASSSFPNLGSDEQFF. CDR3 coding DNA: TGTGCCAGCAGCTCGTTCCCCAATTTGGGCAGCGATGAGCAGTTCTTC. Combining the CDR3 with reference TRBV7-2 and TRBJ2-1 gives the whole variable domain GAGVSQSPSNKVTEKGKDVELRCDPISGHTALYWYRQSLGQGLEFLIYFQGNSAPDKSGLPSDRFSAERTGGSVSTLTIQRTQQEDSAVYLCASSSFPNLGSDEQFFGPGTRLTVL.

This clone was picked up a small number of times. This rearrangement joins TRBV28 to TRBJ2-7; 7 bases fit TRBD2. This CDR3 is 16 amino acids long. The germline CDR1 and CDR2 sequences are MDHEN and SYDVKM. After removal of 3 bases from V and 4 bases from J, the junction contained 12 bases not matched to a gene. The CDR3 sequence is CASSLFGGRGGYEQYF. The CDR3 region has the DNA TGTGCCAGCAGTTTGTTCGGGGGGAGGGGCGGATACGAGCAGTACTTC.

This chain joins TRBV19 and TRBJ1-5; 9 nucleotides agree with TRBD1. The CDR3 length is 12 residues. In germline, CDR1 is LNHDA, CDR2 SQIVND (reference sequence). The junction had 3 bases not matched to a gene; V was cut back by 1 base and J by 14 bases. CDR3 sequence: CASSIVGQGKHF. The CDR3 DNA reads as TGTGCCAGTAGTATAGTTGGACAGGGGAAGCATTTT.

By frequency in the sample, this clone is medium-sized. This chain connects TRBV7-2 to TRBJ2-3; no definite D call. This CDR3 contains 17 residues. Germline values: CDR1 SGHTA, CDR2 FQGNSA. V was shortened by 5 bases and J by 5 bases, with 23 bases between the two germline ends. The CDR3, as DNA: TGTGCCAGCAGCCTTGGTCCCCAGATCACGTTTCGAGATACGCAGTATTTT. Encoded protein: CASSLGPQITFRDTQYF.

The chain carries TRBV19 and TRBJ2-7, with TRBD1 matching 11 bases. The junction had 4 bases not matched to a gene; V was cut back by 7 bases and J by 2 bases. Germline loops: CDR1 LNHDA, CDR2 SQIVND (reference sequence). This CDR3 comprises 14 residues. The chain's CDR3 is CASNRDRGTYEQYF. The CDR3 DNA reads TGTGCCAGTAACCGGGACAGGGGGACCTACGAGCAGTACTTC.

This clone turned up a few times. V and J are TRBV12-3 or TRBV12-4 and TRBJ2-5; D remains ambiguous. Trimming removed 6 bases at V and 7 bases at J, with 12 bases between. This CDR3 spans 12 amino acids. In DNA, the CDR3 is TGTGCCAGCAGCACAGACTCAGTGACCCAGTACTTC. It yields the protein CASSTDSVTQYF.

This chain uses TRBV7-3 with TRBJ2-5; 7 bases fit TRBD2. J lost 5 bases, V lost 4 bases, and 7 bases had no gene match. CDR1 and CDR2 (germline): SGHTA, FQGTGA. This CDR3 contains 14 residues. For the CDR3, the DNA is TGTGCCAGCAGCTCGGGGGGTCGAGGGGAGACCCAGTACTTC. This translates into CASSSGGRGETQYF.

This CDR3 reads CASSLAGQGEQYF. CDR3 nucleotides: TGCGCCAGCAGCTTGGCGGGACAGGGCGAGCAGTACTTC. The chain couples TRBV5-1 to TRBJ2-7, with 9 bases identical to TRBD1. The CDR3 consists of 13 residues. The V segment lost 0 bases and the J segment 6 bases; nucleotides outside the gene matches: 1. Germline V CDR1 and CDR2: SGHRS, YFSETQ.

This chain uses TRBV11-2 with TRBJ2-3, with TRBD2 matching 12 bases. The CDR3 runs 17 residues. V lost 5 bases and J lost 7; bases outside the gene matches: 13. Germline V gene data show CDR1 as SGHAT and CDR2 as FQNNGV. The CDR3 spells CASSDPLAGGLLHTQYF. The CDR3 DNA sequence: TGTGCCAGCAGCGACCCCCTAGCGGGAGGGCTCTTACATACGCAGTATTTT. Supplemented by reference TRBV11-2 and TRBJ2-3, the full variable domain reads EAGVAQSPRYKIIEKRQSVAFWCNPISGHATLYWYQQILGQGPKLLIQFQNNGVVDDSQLPKDRFSAERLKGVDSTLKIQPAKLEDSAVYLCASSDPLAGGLLHTQYFGPGTRLTVL.

This clone has just one count. CDR3 sequence: CASSLDANTEAFF. The CDR3 DNA is TGCGCCAGCAGCTTGGACGCGAACACTGAAGCTTTCTTT. The chain is built from TRBV5-1 and TRBJ1-1, with D uncertain. Deletions cut 0 bases from V and 1 base from J, with 4 bases between. CDR3 length: 13 amino acids. CDR1 is SGHRS, CDR2 YFSETQ, per germline.

This chain's CDR3 is CASSGDRGNQPQHF. The CDR3 DNA follows: TGTGCCAGCAGTGGGGACAGGGGCAATCAGCCCCAGCATTTT. The V gene is TRBV12-3 or TRBV12-4, the J gene TRBJ1-5; 9 bases are shared with TRBD1. The CDR3 is 14 amino acids. With V trimmed by 5 bases and J by 2 bases, 1 base remained unmatched.

V and J are TRBV5-1 and TRBJ2-5; 8 bases match TRBD1. The CDR3 has 14 residues. V was clipped by 4 bases and J by 5 bases; unmatched bases: 7. CDR1 is SGHRS and CDR2 is YFSETQ in the germline V gene. CDR3 amino acids: CASSETGGGETQYF. The CDR3 DNA follows: TGCGCCAGCAGCGAAACAGGGGGTGGGGAGACCCAGTACTTC.

The V call is TRBV27, the J call TRBJ1-6; tentatively, D is TRBD1 (5 bases). The CDR3 has 15 residues. The V gene's germline CDR1 is MNHEY and CDR2 SMNVEV (reference sequence). V was shortened by 3 bases and J by 6 bases, with 12 bases between the two germline ends. CDR3 loop: CASSFWGLSNSPLHF. DNA for the CDR3: TGTGCCAGCAGTTTTTGGGGGTTGAGTAATTCACCCCTCCACTTT.